These 21 T cell receptor beta chains originate from one sample sequenced in a study of blood T cell repertoires in COVID-19. This table comes from immunoSEQ multiplex PCR, and its TCRdb copy is limited to in-frame clones, with some not included. There are approximately 90,000 clones in the sample; about three quarters occur only once, and over 13% lies in the top ten. The sample taken for sequencing was peripheral blood. These receptor sequences come from a woman at least 80 years old with acute or convalescent COVID-19.

The chain uses TRBV6-5 and TRBJ1-2, with 9 bases aligning to TRBD1. V dropped 8 bases and J dropped 4; count of bases not matched to a gene: 2. In germline, CDR1 is MNHEY, CDR2 SVGAGI. CDR3 size: 12 residues. The CDR3 loop reads CASQGQGYGYTF. The CDR3 DNA is TGTGCCAGCCAGGGACAGGGCTATGGCTACACCTTC.

V usage is TRBV11-2 and J usage is TRBJ2-2, with D possibly being TRBD2 (5 bases). The CDR3 covers 17 residues. V shed 4 bases and J shed 4 bases, with 19 bases lying between them. Germline CDR1 reads SGHAT; CDR2 reads FQNNGV. This chain's CDR3 is CASSSYGRGWFTGELFF. The CDR3 bases are TGTGCCAGCAGCTCCTACGGACGAGGGTGGTTCACCGGGGAGCTGTTTTTT.

J is TRBJ1-5 and V is TRBV19; D not resolved. The CDR3 runs 17 residues. Germline-derived CDR1 and CDR2 are LNHDA and SQIVND (reference sequence). Trimming pared 5 bases from V and 8 bases from J, leaving 25 bases between. CDR3 DNA: TGTGCCAGTAGTTCCCTGAGTGGTTTCAAGTTGTCTGAGCCCCAGCATTTT. Protein sequence: CASSSLSGFKLSEPQHF.

The CDR3: CASSQALGWGDTGELFF. The CDR3 DNA reads TGTGCCAGCAGCCAGGCTTTGGGTTGGGGGGACACCGGGGAGCTGTTTTTT. The chain joins TRBV3-1 (or the pseudogene TRBV3-2) to TRBJ2-2, with D perhaps matching TRBD2 (6 bases). CDR3 size: 17 residues. V was pared by 3 bases and J by 3 bases, with 17 bases between. The germline V gene encodes CDR1 LGHDT and CDR2 YNNKEL (reference sequence).

The V call is TRBV4-2, the J call TRBJ1-2; D uncertain. Germline V lookup: CDR1 LGHNA, CDR2 YNFKEQ. V was clipped by 0 bases and J by 4 bases, with 12 bases between them. The CDR3 has 15 residues. CDR3 bases: TGTGCCAGCAGCCAAGAGGTGGCCGGGATCTATGGCTACACCTTC. Translation: CASSQEVAGIYGYTF.

V gene TRBV5-4 combines with J gene TRBJ2-7; TRBD1 aligns across 7 bases. The CDR3 runs to 13 residues. Germline V lookup: CDR1 SGHNT, CDR2 YYREEE (reference sequence). J lost 6 bases, V lost 2 bases, and 5 bases had no gene match. The CDR3 DNA sequence: TGTGCCAGCAGCTTTGACAGGGAAAGCGAGCAGTACTTC. It specifies CASSFDRESEQYF.

The J gene is TRBJ1-2, the V gene TRBV9; 8 bases align to TRBD1. With 2 bases clipped from V and 1 base from J, the junction kept 10 bases outside the gene matches. Germline values: CDR1 SGDLS, CDR2 YYNGEE. The CDR3 loop spans 17 amino acids. The CDR3 region has the DNA TGTGCCAGCAGCGTTCAGGGGGCGACGTCTATTAACTATGGCTACACCTTC. Translated: CASSVQGATSINYGYTF.

This clone was observed a handful of times. V is TRBV7-2 and J is TRBJ2-7; TRBD1 matches 7 bases. This CDR3 is built from 13 residues. V lost 9 bases to trimming and J lost 3 bases; unmatched junction nucleotides: 8. Germline V CDR1 and CDR2: SGHTA, FQGNSA. The CDR3 DNA follows: TGTGCCAGTTCCTCCCGGGACAGCTACGAGCAGTACTTC. Translating gives CASSSRDSYEQYF. The variable domain in full, completed from reference TRBV7-2 and TRBJ2-7, reads GAGVSQSPSNKVTEKGKDVELRCDPISGHTALYWYRQSLGQGLEFLIYFQGNSAPDKSGLPSDRFSAERTGGSVSTLTIQRTQQEDSAVYLCASSSRDSYEQYFGPGTRLTVT.

The CDR3 loop reads CASSPKTGKEQYF. The CDR3 bases are TGCGCCAGCTCACCAAAGACAGGGAAGGAGCAGTACTTC. The chain employs TRBV5-1 and TRBJ2-7; the match to TRBD1 covers 7 bases. This CDR3 is 13 amino acids long. V was clipped by 7 bases and J by 7 bases; unmatched bases: 11. Germline CDR1 and CDR2: SGHRS and YFSETQ.

The rearrangement links TRBV28 to TRBJ2-1; 8 bases line up with TRBD2. The CDR3 consists of 18 residues. The junction had 16 bases not matched to a gene; V was cut back by 5 bases and J by 4 bases. The V gene's germline CDR1 is MDHEN and CDR2 SYDVKM. This CDR3 is CASSPPPGTSKAYNEQFF. The CDR3 DNA reads TGTGCCAGCAGTCCCCCACCCGGGACTAGTAAGGCTTACAATGAGCAGTTCTTC.

The chain uses TRBV10-3 and TRBJ1-2; a weak D match, TRBD1 (5 bases). This CDR3 spans 17 amino acids. Trimming shortened V by 1 base and J by 5 bases, and 20 bases separated the two germline ends. The germline V gene has CDR1 ENHRY and CDR2 SYGVKD. CDR3 sequence reads: CAISEWARRSGGYGYTF. The DNA for the CDR3 is TGTGCCATCAGTGAGTGGGCCCGTAGGAGCGGGGGTTATGGCTACACCTTC.

The genes are TRBV13 and TRBJ1-1; D call uncertain. Germline V lookup: CDR1 PRHDT, CDR2 FYEKMQ (reference sequence). V was cut by 0 bases and J by 0 bases, with 5 bases left in between. This CDR3 has 14 amino acids. The CDR3 is CASSLGKMNTEAFF. The CDR3 coding sequence is TGTGCCAGCAGCTTAGGCAAAATGAACACTGAAGCTTTCTTT. The variable domain in full, completed from reference TRBV13 and TRBJ1-1, reads AAGVIQSPRHLIKEKRETATLKCYPIPRHDTVYWYQQGPGQDPQFLISFYEKMQSDKGSIPDRFSAQQFSDYHSELNMSSLELGDSALYFCASSLGKMNTEAFFGQGTRLTVV.

This clone was counted a few times. This chain uses TRBV7-9 with TRBJ2-3; D uncertain. The CDR3 runs to 13 residues. CDR1 and CDR2 from the germline V gene are SEHNR and FQNEAQ (reference sequence). With 1 base removed from V and 10 bases from J, the gap between germline ends came to 12 bases. The CDR3 DNA reads as TGTGCCAGCAGCTTAGGGGTGGTAGCATCGCAGTATTTT. Encoded protein: CASSLGVVASQYF.

This clone was seen only a few times. The chain carries TRBV3-1 (or the pseudogene TRBV3-2) and TRBJ1-2; 8 nucleotides match TRBD1. Germline V gene sequence: CDR1 LGHDT, CDR2 YNNKEL (reference sequence). The CDR3 totals 13 residues. The V and J ends lost 2 bases and 8 bases, in that order; junction bases with no gene match: 4. CDR3 loop: CASSQQGALGYTF. CDR3 sequence (DNA): TGTGCCAGCAGCCAACAGGGGGCGCTGGGCTACACCTTC.

This clone has a handful of counts. This chain links TRBV18 with TRBJ2-2; D is perhaps TRBD1 (5 bases). Germline V lookup: CDR1 KGHSH, CDR2 LQKENI. The V end was cut by 3 bases, the J end by 0 bases, with 5 bases between. CDR3 length: 14 residues. The CDR3 reads CASSPDTNTGELFF. In nucleotides, the CDR3 is TGTGCCAGCTCACCGGACACGAACACCGGGGAGCTGTTTTTT.

This chain joins TRBV5-4 and TRBJ1-1; TRBD1 matches 8 bases. The germline V gene has CDR1 SGHNT and CDR2 YYREEE (reference sequence). V shed 0 bases and J 1 base; nucleotides not matched to a gene: 8. The CDR3 sequence is 17 residues long. CDR3 loop: CASSLVQGDFGNTEAFF. CDR3 nucleotide sequence: TGTGCCAGCAGCTTGGTACAGGGGGATTTCGGGAACACTGAAGCTTTCTTT.

The chain links TRBV30 to TRBJ2-7; possibly TRBD1 for D (6 bases). The CDR3 is made up of 14 amino acids. Germline-derived CDR1 and CDR2 are GTSNPN and SVGIG (reference sequence). V lost 4 bases and J 3 bases, leaving 16 bases between the germline ends. CDR3 nucleotides: TGTGCCTGGAAAGGTGGGGGCAGGGGCTACGAGCAGTACTTC. Protein: CAWKGGGRGYEQYF.

This sequence joins TRBV13 and TRBJ2-2; tentatively, D is TRBD2 (6 bases). The germline CDR1 and CDR2 sequences are PRHDT and FYEKMQ (reference sequence). The CDR3 consists of 14 residues. V was clipped by 7 bases and J by 1 base, with 10 bases between them. For the CDR3, the DNA is TGTGCCAGCACGGGGCGGGGGAACACCGGGGAGCTGTTTTTT. Protein sequence: CASTGRGNTGELFF.

This chain links TRBV7-8 with TRBJ1-5; the match to TRBD1 covers 7 bases. This CDR3 spans 14 amino acids. In germline, CDR1 is SGHVS, CDR2 FQNEAQ. V lost 4 bases to trimming and J lost 5 bases; unmatched junction nucleotides: 5. The CDR3 sequence is CASSSGQNYQPQHF. The CDR3 DNA sequence: TGTGCCAGCAGCTCGGGACAGAACTATCAGCCCCAGCATTTT.

The chain is built from TRBV9 and TRBJ1-6, with D possibly matching TRBD1 (6 bases). The CDR3 runs 14 residues. The V gene's germline CDR1 is SGDLS and CDR2 YYNGEE. V lost 0 bases and J lost 11, with 12 bases in between. In nucleotides, the CDR3 is TGTGCCAGCAGCGTAGAGGGGGGGACGCCACCCCTCCACTTT. Translated: CASSVEGGTPPLHF.

This clone was observed many times. The sample carries other DNA sequences with the same CDR3. The CDR3 loop reads CASSQDRGFRQAFF. The CDR3 region has the DNA TGCGCCAGCAGCCAAGACAGGGGATTCCGTCAAGCTTTCTTT. The chain links TRBV4-3 to TRBJ1-1, with a tentative D call TRBD1 (6 bases). Germline CDR1 and CDR2: LGHNA and YSLEER. V dropped 0 bases and J dropped 9 bases, with 14 bases sitting between them. This CDR3 has 14 amino acids.